One sample yielded the 20 T cell receptor beta chains listed below, sequenced in a study of response to subunit inactivated influenza vaccine. TCRdb re-analysed the RT-PCR reads in MiXCR, keeping a single row per CDR3 protein. The sample contains roughly 500,000 distinct CDR3 sequences, about 25% of which appear only once. Sample: CD4+ T cells sorted from PBMCs, taken 5 days after vaccination. The receptors originated from a man aged 45 to 65 who received an inactivated influenza vaccine.

The chain recombines TRBV12-3 or TRBV12-4 with TRBJ2-2; D may be TRBD2 (5 bases). This CDR3 is 13 amino acids long. Trimming removed 7 bases at V and 9 bases at J, with 15 bases between. Written as DNA, the CDR3 is TGTGCCAGCATCCTCATTGGAGGCCGGGAGCTGTTTTTT. This translates into CASILIGGRELFF.

This chain connects TRBV5-1 to TRBJ2-7; TRBD2 matches 7 bases. Germline CDR1 SGHRS, CDR2 YFSETQ. With V trimmed by 4 bases and J by 1 base, 5 bases remained unmatched. The CDR3 consists of 14 residues. CDR3 in amino acids: CASSEQRGSYEQYF. The CDR3 bases are TGCGCCAGCAGCGAACAGCGGGGTTCCTACGAGCAGTACTTC.

The V call is TRBV5-1, the J call TRBJ2-5, with TRBD2 matching over 8 bases. Per germline, CDR1 SGHRS and CDR2 YFSETQ. This CDR3 region has 15 residues. J lost 5 bases, V lost 0 bases, and 6 bases had no gene match. In nucleotides, the CDR3 is TGCGCCAGCAGCTTGGGCGGGGGGCGATTCGAGACCCAGTACTTC. It codes for CASSLGGGRFETQYF. Supplemented by reference TRBV5-1 and TRBJ2-5, the full variable domain reads KAGVTQTPRYLIKTRGQQVTLSCSPISGHRSVSWYQQTPGQGLQFLFEYFSETQRNKGNFPGRFSGRQFSNSRSEMNVSTLELGDSALYLCASSLGGGRFETQYFGPGTRLLVL.

This clonotype has only a few counts. J is TRBJ2-7 and V is TRBV10-3, with D possibly TRBD1 on 5 matching bases. V was shortened by 11 bases and J by 1 base, with 12 bases between the two germline ends. The CDR3 extends over 12 amino acids. From germline, CDR1 is ENHRY and CDR2 SYGVKD. The DNA of the CDR3 is TGTGCCGCCGGTGACAGTTCCTACGAGCAGTACTTC. Protein product: CAAGDSSYEQYF.

The chain has TRBV5-1 and TRBJ2-1; maybe TRBD1 (5 bases). Germline V CDR1 and CDR2: SGHRS, YFSETQ. V lost 0 bases to trimming and J lost 0 bases, with 10 bases between them. This CDR3 spans 16 amino acids. Here the CDR3 reads CASSLDGRASYNEQFF. CDR3 bases: TGCGCCAGCAGCTTGGATGGCAGGGCCTCCTACAATGAGCAGTTCTTC.

This clonotype showed up just a few times. The genes are TRBV29-1 and TRBJ1-1, with a weak D call TRBD1 (5 bases). Germline loops: CDR1 SQVTM, CDR2 ANQGSEA. V was pared by 6 bases and J by 7 bases, with 18 bases between. The CDR3 extends over 13 amino acids. For the CDR3, the DNA is TGCAGCGTCAGGCCTCACGGAAGGGGTGAAGCTTTCTTT. This gives the protein CSVRPHGRGEAFF. Full variable domain (remainder filled in from reference TRBV29-1 and TRBJ1-1): SAVISQKPSRDICQRGTSLTIQCQVDSQVTMMFWYRQQPGQSLTLIATANQGSEATYESGFVIDKFPISRPNLTFSTLTVSNMSPEDSSIYLCSVRPHGRGEAFFGQGTRLTVV.

A word on this clonotype: Germline and junction disagree at one end, which may indicate a read error. J is TRBJ1-4 and V is TRBV7-9, with TRBD1 as a possible D gene (5 bases). The germline V gene has CDR1 SEHNR and CDR2 FQNEAQ (reference sequence). This CDR3 is built from 15 residues. The CDR3 nucleotides read TGTGCCAGCACCTTACAGGAGACCCGGGGGGAAAAACTGTTTTTT. This translates into CASTLQETRGEKLFF.

The V and J genes are TRBV12-3 or TRBV12-4 and TRBJ2-2; D unresolved. Trimming stripped 8 bases from V and 6 bases from J, with 16 bases between. This CDR3 is built from 14 residues. The CDR3 spells CASGPTAAPGELFF. CDR3 in DNA: TGTGCCAGCGGCCCGACGGCCGCACCCGGGGAGCTGTTTTTT.

The rearrangement joins TRBV5-1 to TRBJ2-7, with D possibly matching TRBD2 (5 bases). V was trimmed by 4 bases and J by 4 bases, leaving 15 bases between them. CDR3 length equals 14 residues. The germline CDR1 and CDR2 sequences are SGHRS and YFSETQ. Here the CDR3 DNA reads TGCGCCAGCAGCCCCGGGAAAATCGTGTACGAGCAGTACTTC. The encoded protein is CASSPGKIVYEQYF.

The chain has TRBV7-8 and TRBJ2-6; D remains ambiguous. Germline V gene data show CDR1 as SGHVS and CDR2 as FQNEAQ. V lost 1 base, J lost 0 bases, and 7 bases lay in between. The length of the CDR3 is 16 residues. The CDR3 loop reads CASSLVVYSGANVLTF. DNA for the CDR3: TGTGCCAGCAGCTTAGTGGTCTACTCTGGGGCCAACGTCCTGACTTTC.

This rearrangement joins TRBV5-1 to TRBJ2-1; unclear D gene. V lost 2 bases and J lost 5, with 11 bases in between. This CDR3 contains 14 residues. The germline gives CDR1 SGHRS, CDR2 YFSETQ. CDR3 in amino acids: CASSFPVSDNEQFF. CDR3 bases: TGCGCCAGCAGCTTCCCGGTCAGCGACAATGAGCAGTTCTTC.

This clonotype was counted only a few times. The chain employs TRBV24-1 and TRBJ2-1; D is ambiguous. CDR1 and CDR2 from the germline V gene are KGHDR and SFDVKD. The CDR3 extends over 14 amino acids. The V end lost 3 bases, the J end lost 9 bases, and 14 bases lay between the germline ends. CDR3 DNA sequence: TGTGCCACCAGTGATCCGACTCACCGTTTTGAGCAGTTCTTC. Its protein product is CATSDPTHRFEQFF.

The chain is built from TRBV2 and TRBJ2-2; D is possibly TRBD2 (5 bases). This CDR3 has 14 amino acids. Deletions cut 7 bases from V and 5 bases from J, with 14 bases between. Germline V CDR1 and CDR2: SNHLY, FYNNEI. This chain's CDR3 is CASIEGLLTGELFF. CDR3 sequence (DNA): TGTGCCAGCATCGAGGGCCTTCTTACCGGGGAGCTGTTTTTT.

This clonotype was detected a few times. The chain links TRBV20-1 to TRBJ2-4, with unresolved D. Germline loops: CDR1 DFQATT, CDR2 SNEGSKA (reference sequence). With 7 bases removed from V and 0 bases from J, the gap between germline ends came to 10 bases. The CDR3 spans 13 residues. The CDR3 here is CSVSELAKNIQYF. The CDR3, as DNA: TGCAGTGTTTCAGAACTAGCCAAAAACATTCAGTACTTC.

The V and J genes are TRBV5-6 and TRBJ2-5; the D is unclear. Looked up from germline, CDR1 is SGHDT and CDR2 is YYEEEE. V dropped 5 bases and J dropped 1 base, with 15 bases sitting between them. CDR3 length: 15 residues. The CDR3 nucleotides read TGTGCCAGCAGTGCGGTGGGCAAAATCCAAGAGACCCAGTACTTC. Residues: CASSAVGKIQETQYF.

This clonotype was detected only a few times. The chain carries TRBV7-2 and TRBJ2-1; 7 bases map to TRBD2. The germline V gene has CDR1 SGHTA and CDR2 FQGNSA. CDR3 length: 17 residues. Germline trimming cut 2 bases from V and 7 bases from J; bases unmatched to any gene: 14. The CDR3 DNA sequence: TGTGCCAGCAGCTTAAGTGGCGGGGGTTACCAAGGGAATGAGCAGTTCTTC. As protein: CASSLSGGGYQGNEQFF.

This clonotype was seen a few times. The V gene is TRBV7-9, the J gene TRBJ2-3; 8 bases align to TRBD2. V shed 0 bases, J shed 1 base, and the junction held 3 bases outside the gene matches. CDR3 size: 16 residues. CDR1 is SEHNR, CDR2 FQNEAQ, per germline (reference sequence). The CDR3 DNA reads as TGTGCCAGCAGCTTAGCGTTGCGGGAGGGCACAGATACGCAGTATTTT. As protein: CASSLALREGTDTQYF.

The chain joins TRBV7-9 to TRBJ2-1; either TRBD1 or TRBD2 may fit D (5 bases each). Trimming pared 5 bases from V and 4 bases from J, leaving 15 bases between. The germline CDR1 and CDR2 sequences are SEHNR and FQNEAQ (reference sequence). The CDR3 totals 15 residues. CDR3 region: CASSELEGSYNEQFF. The CDR3 DNA reads TGTGCCAGCAGCGAATTAGAGGGGTCTTACAATGAGCAGTTCTTC.

The J gene is TRBJ2-6, the V gene TRBV20-1; D not resolved. Germline-derived CDR1 and CDR2 are DFQATT and SNEGSKA (reference sequence). The CDR3 is 15 residues long. Trimming cost V 2 bases and J 2 bases, with 10 bases left between them. The CDR3 protein is CSARRQEAGANVLTF. CDR3 coding DNA: TGCAGTGCTAGAAGGCAGGAAGCTGGGGCCAACGTCCTGACTTTC.

This clonotype was seen many times. The gene calls are TRBV5-1 and TRBJ2-1; 8 positions agree with TRBD1. Per the germline V gene, CDR1 is SGHRS and CDR2 is YFSETQ. V was pared by 2 bases and J by 6 bases, with 4 bases of the junction left unmatched. The CDR3 sequence is 14 residues long. CDR3 coding DNA: TGCGCCAGCAGCTTAACCACAGGGGGCAATGAGCAGTTCTTC. Translating it yields CASSLTTGGNEQFF.